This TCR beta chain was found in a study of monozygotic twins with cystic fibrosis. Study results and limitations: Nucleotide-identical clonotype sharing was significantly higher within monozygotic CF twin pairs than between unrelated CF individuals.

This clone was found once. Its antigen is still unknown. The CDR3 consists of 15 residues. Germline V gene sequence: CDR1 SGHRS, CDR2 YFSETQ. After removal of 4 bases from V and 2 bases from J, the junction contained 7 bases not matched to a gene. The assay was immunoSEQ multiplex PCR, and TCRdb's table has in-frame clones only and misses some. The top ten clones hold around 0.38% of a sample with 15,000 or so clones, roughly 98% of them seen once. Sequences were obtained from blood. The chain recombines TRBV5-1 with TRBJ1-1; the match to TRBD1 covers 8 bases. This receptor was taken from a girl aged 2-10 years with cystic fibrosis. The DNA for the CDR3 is TGCGCCAGCAGCGCGGACAGGGTCAGAAACACTGAAGCTTTCTTT. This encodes CASSADRVRNTEAFF. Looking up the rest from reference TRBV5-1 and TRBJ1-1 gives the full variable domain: KAGVTQTPRYLIKTRGQQVTLSCSPISGHRSVSWYQQTPGQGLQFLFEYFSETQRNKGNFPGRFSGRQFSNSRSEMNVSTLELGDSALYLCASSADRVRNTEAFFGQGTRLTVV.